One sample yielded the 20 T cell receptor beta chains listed below, sequenced in a study of cytomegalovirus exposure and HLA in healthy donors. The PCR contained 60 Vbeta and 13 Jbeta primers. Using immunoSEQ multiplex PCR, the repertoire was profiled, and TCRdb retains in-frame clones only, with some absent. Of 50,000 to 65,000 clones in the sample, 55% to 80% were seen once. The sample was PBMCs. These receptors originate from a woman in her forties or fifties in good health and CMV-seropositive.

V gene TRBV5-4 combines with J gene TRBJ1-2; the match to TRBD1 covers 11 bases. Germline assignment: CDR1 SGHNT and CDR2 YYREEE (reference sequence). Unmatched junction bases numbered 8, after V lost 0 bases and J lost 10 bases. This CDR3 comprises 15 residues. CDR3: CASSLEDRGRLLYTF. CDR3 nucleotide sequence: TGTGCCAGCAGCTTGGAGGACAGGGGGCGACTTCTCTACACCTTC.

Only one count was recorded for this clone. This chain uses TRBV13 with TRBJ2-7, with 7 positions matching TRBD1. Germline loops: CDR1 PRHDT, CDR2 FYEKMQ (reference sequence). CDR3 length equals 12 residues. V was pared by 4 bases and J by 4 bases, with 1 base of the junction left unmatched. In DNA, the CDR3 is TGTGCCAGCAGCTCCAGGGGGTACGAGCAGTACTTC. Protein product: CASSSRGYEQYF.

This sequence joins TRBV4-1 and TRBJ2-1; a possible D gene is TRBD1 (5 bases). This CDR3 contains 13 residues. V was cut by 4 bases and J by 8 bases, with 12 bases left in between. Per germline, CDR1 MGHRA and CDR2 YSYEKL. The CDR3 sequence is CASSLRQFHEQFF. In nucleotides, the CDR3 is TGCGCCAGCAGCCTCCGACAGTTTCATGAGCAGTTCTTC.

The chain couples TRBV7-9 to TRBJ1-6; 9 bases match TRBD1. Germline V gene data show CDR1 as SEHNR and CDR2 as FQNEAQ (reference sequence). V shed 5 bases and J 10 bases; nucleotides not matched to a gene: 9. The CDR3 is made up of 15 amino acids. The CDR3 protein is CASSQLTGGWSPLHF. DNA of the CDR3: TGTGCCAGCAGCCAACTGACAGGGGGTTGGTCACCCCTCCACTTT.

The chain employs TRBV14 and TRBJ2-5; 7 positions agree with TRBD2. Judging by the DNA end, TRBJ2-7 fits better; the J call may be wrong. This CDR3 spans 15 amino acids. Germline CDR1 SGHDN, CDR2 FVKESK. The CDR3 loop reads CASSAGEGSSYEQYF. CDR3 nucleotide sequence: TGTGCCAGCAGCGCGGGGGAGGGGAGCTCCTACGAGCAGTACTTC.

The CDR3 spells CATSRVRGNSYNEQFF. CDR3 nucleotide sequence: TGTGCCACCAGCAGAGTCAGGGGGAACTCCTACAATGAGCAGTTCTTC. J is TRBJ2-1 and V is TRBV15, with 7 bases aligning to TRBD1. Germline trimming cut 1 base from V and 0 bases from J; bases unmatched to any gene: 3. The CDR3 contains 16 residues. The V gene's germline CDR1 is LNHNV and CDR2 YYDKDF (reference sequence).

This clone was counted between two and nine times. V gene TRBV6-6 combines with J gene TRBJ2-7; TRBD2 might be the D (5 bases). Trimming pared 6 bases from V and 0 bases from J, leaving 15 bases between. The germline CDR1 and CDR2 sequences are MNHNY and SVGAGI (reference sequence). There are 15 residues in the CDR3. In nucleotides, the CDR3 is TGTGCCAGCAGCCCCTCGGGAAGAAGCTCCTACGAGCAGTACTTC. Translating it yields CASSPSGRSSYEQYF.

As concerns this clone: The sample has other DNA sequences that encode this CDR3 too. This chain links TRBV5-1 with TRBJ2-1; 8 bases are a match to TRBD2. With V trimmed by 3 bases and J by 3 bases, 5 bases remained unmatched. The CDR3 length is 15 residues. Per germline, CDR1 SGHRS and CDR2 YFSETQ. The CDR3 sequence is CASSSGLAGYNEQFF. CDR3 coding DNA: TGCGCCAGCAGCTCGGGTCTAGCGGGCTACAATGAGCAGTTCTTC.

The J gene is TRBJ1-2, the V gene TRBV28, with D tentatively TRBD1 (6 bases). Deletions cut 3 bases from V and 8 bases from J, with 22 bases between. Germline V CDR1 and CDR2: MDHEN, SYDVKM. This CDR3 is built from 16 residues. CDR3 DNA: TGTGCCAGCAGTTTTGGCGGGGGCGCTCGGGTAGGCGGCTACACCTTC. Translated: CASSFGGGARVGGYTF.

This sequence joins TRBV5-1 and TRBJ1-2, with D perhaps matching TRBD1 (5 bases). CDR1 and CDR2 (germline): SGHRS, YFSETQ. The CDR3 covers 13 residues. Trimming took off 0 bases at V and 4 bases at J, with 7 bases between the two ends. In DNA form, the CDR3 reads TGCGCCAGCAGCTTGGAGACAGTCTATGGCTACACCTTC. Translated: CASSLETVYGYTF.

This chain links TRBV28 with TRBJ2-3; 14 bases fit TRBD2. Germline loops: CDR1 MDHEN, CDR2 SYDVKM. CDR3 length: 18 residues. V dropped 7 bases and J dropped 6; count of bases not matched to a gene: 15. The CDR3 region has the DNA TGTGCCAGCATTTCGACACACGGGACTAGCGGGAGAATTGATACGCAGTATTTT. Translating gives CASISTHGTSGRIDTQYF.

The table lists this clone with a few counts. The chain uses TRBV7-9 and TRBJ2-2; 8 bases agree with TRBD2. The junction had 6 bases not matched to a gene; V was cut back by 5 bases and J by 4 bases. Germline V gene sequence: CDR1 SEHNR, CDR2 FQNEAQ (reference sequence). This CDR3 has 15 residues. The CDR3 coding sequence is TGTGCCAGCAGCGGCCTAGCGGGCCTCACCGGGGAGCTGTTTTTT. It translates to CASSGLAGLTGELFF.

The chain uses TRBV5-4 and TRBJ1-2, with D possibly TRBD1 on 5 matching bases. There are 14 residues in the CDR3. V lost 2 bases and J lost 4, with 12 bases in between. The V gene's germline CDR1 is SGHNT and CDR2 YYREEE (reference sequence). DNA of the CDR3: TGTGCCAGCAGCTTCGGCAGGGAAGGCTATGGCTACACCTTC. Translation gives CASSFGREGYGYTF. Variable domain in full (rest from reference TRBV5-4 and TRBJ1-2): ETGVTQSPTHLIKTRGQQVTLRCSSQSGHNTVSWYQQALGQGPQFIFQYYREEENGRGNFPPRFSGLQFPNYSSELNVNALELDDSALYLCASSFGREGYGYTFGSGTRLTVV.

The table lists this clone with a few counts. J is TRBJ1-2 and V is TRBV2, with 8 positions matching TRBD1. V was clipped by 5 bases and J by 4 bases; unmatched bases: 6. This CDR3 is 14 amino acids long. Germline V CDR1 and CDR2: SNHLY, FYNNEI. In DNA form, the CDR3 reads TGTGCCAGCAGTCTGGGACAGGCCGGCTATGGCTACACCTTC. Translated, it gives CASSLGQAGYGYTF.

This clone occurred once. The V call is TRBV7-2, the J call TRBJ1-6, with 9 positions matching TRBD1. This CDR3 comprises 16 residues. CDR1 SGHTA and CDR2 FQGNSA come from the germline V gene. The junction had 16 bases not matched to a gene; V was cut back by 6 bases and J by 13 bases. CDR3 nucleotide sequence: TGTGCCAGCAGTCCCCGGTCGGGGACAGGGACGTCCCCCCTCCACTTT. Translation gives CASSPRSGTGTSPLHF.

This clone occurred once. The junction departs from germline at one end; a sequencing error may be responsible. This chain uses TRBV2 with TRBJ1-5; no clear D gene. This CDR3 comprises 15 residues. The germline gives CDR1 SNHLY, CDR2 FYNNEI. CDR3 region: CASNEGQASNQPQHF. CDR3 bases: TGTGCCAGCAATGAAGGGCAGGCCAGCAATCAGCCCCAGCATTTT.

This clone was seen only a few times. The CDR3 nucleotides read TGTGCCACCAGCCCCAGAATTGAGCCGGGGATTGGTGGCTACACCTTC. The encoded protein is CATSPRIEPGIGGYTF. This chain joins TRBV15 and TRBJ1-2; D uncertain. CDR1 is LNHNV, CDR2 YYDKDF, per germline (reference sequence). The germline V and J ends were trimmed by 5 bases and 7 bases, with 23 bases remaining between them. The CDR3 extends over 16 amino acids.

The chain recombines TRBV27 with TRBJ1-2; TRBD1 aligns across 8 bases. The CDR3 length is 13 residues. J lost 7 bases, V lost 8 bases, and 9 bases had no gene match. Germline V lookup: CDR1 MNHEY, CDR2 SMNVEV (reference sequence). The CDR3 DNA is TGTGCCAGCCGAACATGGACAGGGACTGGCTACACCTTC. This translates into CASRTWTGTGYTF.

The J gene is TRBJ2-1, the V gene TRBV6-5, with a tentative D call TRBD1 (5 bases). Germline CDR1 reads MNHEY; CDR2 reads SVGAGI. The CDR3 is 13 amino acids. The germline V and J ends were trimmed by 8 bases and 7 bases, with 15 bases remaining between them. The CDR3 sequence is CASGAKGPNEQFF. In DNA form, the CDR3 reads TGTGCCAGCGGAGCCAAGGGGCCAAATGAGCAGTTCTTC.

V usage is TRBV2 and J usage is TRBJ2-7; possible D gene TRBD2, 5 bases. The CDR3 totals 12 residues. Germline V CDR1 and CDR2: SNHLY, FYNNEI. Trimming pared 8 bases from V and 3 bases from J, leaving 11 bases between. Written as DNA, the CDR3 is TGTGCCAGCGGGAGATCGTTCTACGAGCAGTACTTC. Translation: CASGRSFYEQYF.